This entry describes one T cell receptor beta chain. Profiling relied on immunoSEQ multiplex PCR, and the TCRdb table lists in-frame clones only, not all of them. The profile shows over 200,000 clones, 84% of them singletons. These data belong to a study of blood T cell repertoires in COVID-19. Study details: The cDNA or gDNA used as material had been derived from T cells, B-cell-depleted T cells, or PBMCs.

The sequence was collected from a man in his 60s who had recovered from COVID-19. Sequenced input: PBMCs or T cells enriched from blood (not recorded which).

The CDR3 coding sequence is TGTGCCAGCTCACCGGGAGAGGGCCCCCAGCATTTT. Its protein is CASSPGEGPQHF. The chain employs TRBV18 and TRBJ1-5; no definite D call. The CDR3 runs 12 residues. Germline CDR1 KGHSH, CDR2 LQKENI. With 3 bases removed from V and 10 bases from J, the gap between germline ends came to 10 bases.